The rows below give T cell receptor beta chains drawn from one sample of a study of cytomegalovirus exposure and HLA in healthy donors. Sequencing used immunoSEQ multiplex PCR; TCRdb keeps in-frame clones, though not all of them. The sample has roughly 110,000 clones, roughly four fifths seen once. The sequencing sample was made of PBMCs. Receptor source: a woman between 45 and 65 years old in good health and CMV-seropositive. The CDR3 runs from the conserved cysteine through the conserved F or W. D genes are given only for firm matches. Clone size is shown for a subset of rows, as once, few, many or a class of expanded clone.

j_call clone_size d_call v_call cdr3_aa cdr3_nt
TRBJ2-2 - - TRBV19 CASSIGLQGSGELFF TGTGCCAGTAGTATAGGATTACAGGGCTCCGGGGAGCTGTTTTTT
TRBJ2-7 - TRBD1 TRBV29-1 CSVAPQGARAQGEQYF TGCAGCGTTGCACCTCAGGGGGCAAGGGCCCAGGGGGAGCAGTACTTC
TRBJ1-1 - - TRBV9 CASSQRQGWPNTEAFF TGTGCCAGCAGCCAACGGCAGGGATGGCCGAACACTGAAGCTTTCTTT
TRBJ1-1 - TRBD1 TRBV10-3 CAISGPGQGATEAFF TGTGCCATCAGTGGTCCGGGACAGGGGGCGACTGAAGCTTTCTTT
TRBJ1-3 - - TRBV7-9 CASSSDTIQGPGNTIYF TGTGCCAGCAGCTCCGATACTATTCAGGGGCCAGGAAACACCATATATTTT
TRBJ2-2 - TRBD2 TRBV2 CASSERRGGYTGELFF TGTGCCAGCAGTGAGAGGCGGGGGGGCTATACCGGGGAGCTGTTTTTT
TRBJ2-7 - TRBD1 TRBV27 CASSSAGQGANEQYF TGTGCCAGCAGTTCCGCAGGACAGGGGGCAAACGAGCAGTACTTC
TRBJ1-1 - - TRBV10-3 CAISEGAVNTEAFF TGTGCCATCAGTGAGGGGGCGGTGAACACTGAAGCTTTCTTT
TRBJ1-2 - TRBD1 TRBV27 CASRFTGVNPYGYTF TGTGCCAGCAGGTTTACAGGGGTCAATCCCTATGGCTACACCTTC
TRBJ2-1 - TRBD2 TRBV28 CASRSGGPYNEQFF TGTGCCAGCAGAAGCGGGGGGCCATACAATGAGCAGTTCTTC
TRBJ1-1 - - TRBV6-1 CASSKGQNTEAFF TGTGCCAGCAGTAAAGGACAGAACACTGAAGCTTTCTTT
TRBJ1-2 - - TRBV11-1 CASSLQGYGYTF TGTGCCAGCAGCTTGCAGGGCTATGGCTACACCTTC
TRBJ1-1 - - TRBV5-1 CASSLEGGGRVGTEAFF TGCGCCAGCAGCTTGGAGGGCGGGGGAAGGGTGGGCACTGAAGCTTTCTTT
TRBJ1-1 - - TRBV21-1 CASSKDPPGGTEAFF TGTGCCAGCAGCAAAGACCCCCCCGGGGGCACTGAAGCTTTCTTT
TRBJ2-1 few - TRBV9 CASSSWGHHNEQFF TGTGCCAGCAGCTCGTGGGGCCATCACAATGAGCAGTTCTTC
TRBJ2-1 - - TRBV5-4 CASSLVRGGVEQFF TGTGCCAGCAGCTTGGTAAGGGGGGGGGTTGAGCAGTTCTTC
TRBJ1-4 once TRBD1 TRBV7-9 CASSLGSGTVNEKLFF TGTGCCAGCAGCTTGGGATCCGGGACAGTGAATGAAAAACTGTTTTTT
TRBJ2-3 - - TRBV2 CASRTRILTDTQYF TGTGCCAGCAGAACTAGGATTCTCACAGATACGCAGTATTTT
TRBJ2-5 - TRBD1 TRBV18 CASSGLGQGIETQYF TGTGCCAGCTCTGGATTGGGACAGGGTATAGAGACCCAGTACTTC
TRBJ2-5 - - TRBV7-9 CASSSPTAQETQYF TGTGCCAGCAGCTCTCCGACAGCCCAAGAGACCCAGTACTTC
TRBJ2-7 - TRBD2 TRBV6-5 CASSPGLAGYEQYF TGTGCCAGCAGTCCAGGACTAGCGGGGTACGAGCAGTACTTC
TRBJ1-4 - TRBD1 TRBV25-1 CASSNRGVVGEKLFF TGTGCCAGCAGCAACAGGGGGGTGGTAGGTGAAAAACTGTTTTTT